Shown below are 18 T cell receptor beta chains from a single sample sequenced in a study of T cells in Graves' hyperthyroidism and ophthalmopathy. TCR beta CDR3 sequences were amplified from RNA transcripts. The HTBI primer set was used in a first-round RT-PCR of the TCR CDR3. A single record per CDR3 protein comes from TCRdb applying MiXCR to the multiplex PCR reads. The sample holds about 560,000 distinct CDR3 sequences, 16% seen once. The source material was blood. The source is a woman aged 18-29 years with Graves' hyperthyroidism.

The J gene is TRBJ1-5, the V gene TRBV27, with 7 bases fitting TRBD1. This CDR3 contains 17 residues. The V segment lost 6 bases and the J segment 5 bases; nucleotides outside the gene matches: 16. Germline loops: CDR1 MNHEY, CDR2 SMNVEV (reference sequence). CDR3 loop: CASSPLLTGSWDQPQHF. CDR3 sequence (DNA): TGTGCCAGCAGCCCCCTCCTGACAGGGTCTTGGGATCAGCCCCAGCATTTT.

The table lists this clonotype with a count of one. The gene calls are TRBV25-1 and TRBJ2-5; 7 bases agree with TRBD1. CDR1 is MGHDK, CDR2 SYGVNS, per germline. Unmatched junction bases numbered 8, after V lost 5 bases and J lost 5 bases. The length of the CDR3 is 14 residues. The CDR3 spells CASSNRGAWETQYF. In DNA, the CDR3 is TGTGCCAGCAGTAACAGGGGCGCCTGGGAGACCCAGTACTTC. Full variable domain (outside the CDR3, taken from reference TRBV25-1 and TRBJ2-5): EADIYQTPRYLVIGTGKKITLECSQTMGHDKMYWYQQDPGMELHLIHYSYGVNSTEKGDLSSESTVSRIRTEHFPLTLESARPSHTSQYLCASSNRGAWETQYFGPGTRLLVL.

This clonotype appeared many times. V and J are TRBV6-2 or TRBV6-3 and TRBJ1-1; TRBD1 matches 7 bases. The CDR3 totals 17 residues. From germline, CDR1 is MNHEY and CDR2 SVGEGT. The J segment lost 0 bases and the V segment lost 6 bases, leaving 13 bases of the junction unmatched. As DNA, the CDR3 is TGTGCCAGCAGCACGACCACGTCCGGGACAGTGAACACTGAAGCTTTCTTT. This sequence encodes CASSTTTSGTVNTEAFF.

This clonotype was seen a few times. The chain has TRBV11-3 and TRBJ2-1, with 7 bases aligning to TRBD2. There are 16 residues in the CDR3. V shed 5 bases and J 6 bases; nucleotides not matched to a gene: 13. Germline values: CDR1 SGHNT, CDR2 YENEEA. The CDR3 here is CASSPSGRETLNEQFF. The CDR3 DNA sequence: TGTGCCAGCAGCCCGAGCGGGCGGGAGACCCTCAATGAGCAGTTCTTC.

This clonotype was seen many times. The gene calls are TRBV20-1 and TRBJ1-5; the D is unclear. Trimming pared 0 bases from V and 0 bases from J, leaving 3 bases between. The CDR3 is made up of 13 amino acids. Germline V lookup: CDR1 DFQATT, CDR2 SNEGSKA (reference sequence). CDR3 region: CSARDLSNQPQHF. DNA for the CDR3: TGCAGTGCTAGAGATCTTAGCAATCAGCCCCAGCATTTT.

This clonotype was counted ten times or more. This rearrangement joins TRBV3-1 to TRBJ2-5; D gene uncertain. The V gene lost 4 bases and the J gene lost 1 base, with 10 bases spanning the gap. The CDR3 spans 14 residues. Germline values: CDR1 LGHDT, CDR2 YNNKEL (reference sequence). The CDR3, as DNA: TGTGCCAGCAGCCCTCAAATCCCCCAAGAGACCCAGTACTTC. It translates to CASSPQIPQETQYF.

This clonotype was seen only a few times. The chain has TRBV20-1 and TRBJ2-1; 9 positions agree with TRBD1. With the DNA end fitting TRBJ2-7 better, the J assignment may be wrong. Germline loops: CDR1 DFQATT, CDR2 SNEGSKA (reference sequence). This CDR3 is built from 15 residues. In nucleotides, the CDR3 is TGCAGTGCTAGGCGGGACAGGGCCTCCTACAATGAGCAGTACTTC. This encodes CSARRDRASYNEQYF.

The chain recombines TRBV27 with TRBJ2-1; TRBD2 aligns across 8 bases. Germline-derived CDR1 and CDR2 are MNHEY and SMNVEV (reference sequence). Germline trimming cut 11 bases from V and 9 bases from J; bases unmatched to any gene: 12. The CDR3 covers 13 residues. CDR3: CAGNNGRGSEQFF. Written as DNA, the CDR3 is TGTGCCGGCAATAACGGGAGGGGTAGTGAGCAGTTCTTC.

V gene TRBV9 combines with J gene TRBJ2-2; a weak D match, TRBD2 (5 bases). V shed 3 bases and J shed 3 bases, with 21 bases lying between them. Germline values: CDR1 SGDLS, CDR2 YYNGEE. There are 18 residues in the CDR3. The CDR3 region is CASSAPSLGKVDTGELFF. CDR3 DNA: TGTGCCAGCAGCGCCCCTTCTCTCGGGAAGGTCGACACCGGGGAGCTGTTTTTT.

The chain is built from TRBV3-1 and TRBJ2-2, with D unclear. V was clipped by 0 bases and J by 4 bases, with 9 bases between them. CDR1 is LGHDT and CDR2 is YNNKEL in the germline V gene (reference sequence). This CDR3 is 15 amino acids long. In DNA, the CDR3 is TGTGCCAGCAGCCAAGAAGGCCTAAGCACCGGGGAGCTGTTTTTT. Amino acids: CASSQEGLSTGELFF.

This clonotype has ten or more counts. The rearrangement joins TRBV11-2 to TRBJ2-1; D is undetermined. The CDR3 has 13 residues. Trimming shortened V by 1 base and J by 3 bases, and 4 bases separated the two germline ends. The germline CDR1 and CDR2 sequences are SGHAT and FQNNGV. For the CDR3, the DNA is TGTGCCAGCAGCTTAGCCCTCTACAATGAGCAGTTCTTC. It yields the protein CASSLALYNEQFF.

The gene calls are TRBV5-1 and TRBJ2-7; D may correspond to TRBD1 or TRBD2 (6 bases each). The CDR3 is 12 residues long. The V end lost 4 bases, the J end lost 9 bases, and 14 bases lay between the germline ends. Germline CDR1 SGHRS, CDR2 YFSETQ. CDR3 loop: CASSPEGGLQYF. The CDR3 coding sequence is TGCGCCAGCAGCCCGGAAGGGGGGCTGCAGTACTTC.

Written as DNA, the CDR3 is TGTGCCAGCAGTCTCTCAAGGGACACCGGGGAGCTGTTTTTT. This gives the protein CASSLSRDTGELFF. The gene calls are TRBV3-1 and TRBJ2-2; D not certain. The CDR3 is made up of 14 amino acids. Germline CDR1 is LGHDT and CDR2 is YNNKEL (reference sequence). Trimming removed 6 bases at V and 3 bases at J, with 11 bases between.

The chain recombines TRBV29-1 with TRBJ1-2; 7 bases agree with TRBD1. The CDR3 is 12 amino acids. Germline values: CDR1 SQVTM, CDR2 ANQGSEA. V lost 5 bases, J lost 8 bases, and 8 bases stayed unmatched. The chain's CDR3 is CSVKLTGKGYTF. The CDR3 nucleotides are TGCAGCGTTAAATTGACAGGGAAAGGCTACACCTTC.

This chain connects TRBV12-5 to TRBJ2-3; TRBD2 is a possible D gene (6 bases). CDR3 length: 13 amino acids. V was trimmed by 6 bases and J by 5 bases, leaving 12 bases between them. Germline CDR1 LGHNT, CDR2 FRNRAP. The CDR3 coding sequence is TGTGCTAGTGGCCTGGAGGGGAGAGATACGCAGTATTTT. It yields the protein CASGLEGRDTQYF. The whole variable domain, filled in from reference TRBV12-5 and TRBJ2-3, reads DARVTQTPRHKVTEMGQEVTMRCQPILGHNTVFWYRQTMMQGLELLAYFRNRAPLDDSGMPKDRFSAEMPDATLATLKIQPSEPRDSAVYFCASGLEGRDTQYFGPGTRLTVL.

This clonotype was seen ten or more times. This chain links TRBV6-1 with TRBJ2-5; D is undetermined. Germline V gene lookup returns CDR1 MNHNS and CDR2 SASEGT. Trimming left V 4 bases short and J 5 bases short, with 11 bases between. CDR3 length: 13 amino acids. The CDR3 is CASSARHMETQYF. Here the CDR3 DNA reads TGTGCCAGCAGTGCCCGACATATGGAGACCCAGTACTTC.

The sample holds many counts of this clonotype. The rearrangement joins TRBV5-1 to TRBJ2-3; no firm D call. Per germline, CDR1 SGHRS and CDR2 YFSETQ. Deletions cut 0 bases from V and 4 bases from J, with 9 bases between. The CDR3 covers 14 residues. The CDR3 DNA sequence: TGCGCCAGCAGCTTGGAGGCGGTCGCAGATACGCAGTATTTT. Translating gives CASSLEAVADTQYF.

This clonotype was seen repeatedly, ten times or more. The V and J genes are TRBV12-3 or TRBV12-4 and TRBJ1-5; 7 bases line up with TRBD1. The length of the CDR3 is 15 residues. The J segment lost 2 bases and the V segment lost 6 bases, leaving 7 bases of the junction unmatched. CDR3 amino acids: CASSSTGEGNQPQHF. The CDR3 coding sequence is TGTGCCAGCAGCAGTACAGGGGAGGGCAATCAGCCCCAGCATTTT.